This T cell receptor (beta chain) was observed in a study of CD8 T cells in Susac syndrome. An input of about 0.45 to 1 ug of RNA was subjected to reverse transcription using random hexamers. MiXCR was run by TCRdb on the immunoSEQ multiplex PCR reads, yielding one entry per CDR3 protein. The sample consists of some 160,000 distinct CDR3 sequences, roughly 95% of them appearing once. Deletions cut 3 bases from V and 4 bases from J, with 6 bases between. This CDR3 region has 12 residues. CDR1 MNHNY and CDR2 SVGAGI come from the germline V gene (reference sequence). Sequences were obtained from CD8+ T cells from PBMCs. The V call is TRBV6-6, the J call TRBJ1-1; D ambiguous. The TCR comes from a human donor with multiple sclerosis. CDR3 bases: TGTGCCAGCAGTTATGTCGTCACTGAAGCTTTCTTT. This translates into CASSYVVTEAFF.